This is a list of T cell receptor beta chains from one sample in a study of cytomegalovirus exposure and HLA in healthy donors. Produced via immunoSEQ multiplex PCR; TCRdb's table is partial and in-frame only. The table records about 170,000 clones, 80% of them present only once. Source material: PBMCs. The source is a male donor in good health and CMV-seronegative. The CDR3 runs from the conserved cysteine through the conserved F or W. The D gene is left open where the match is weak. Size is stated for part of the rows, as once, few or many counts, or as a class when the clone is expanded.

>once|TRBV18|TRBD1|TRBJ1-5
TGTGCCAGCTCACAGGGGACAGCTCAGCCCCAGCATTTT
CASSQGTAQPQHF
>few|TRBV25-1|TRBD1|TRBJ1-2
TGTGCCAGCAGTCCACGTTCGCAGGGACAGCTGTTCTTC
CASSPRSQGQLFF
>once|TRBV9|TRBD2|TRBJ2-7
TGTGCCAGCAGCGTAATAGCGGGGGGCCCACTCTACGAGCAGTACTTC
CASSVIAGGPLYEQYF
>-|TRBV5-1|-|TRBJ2-3
TGCGCCAGCAGCTTGGGACGGAGCAACACAGATACGCAGTATTTT
CASSLGRSNTDTQYF
>-|TRBV7-9|-|TRBJ1-5
TGTGCCAGCAGCTTAGGGGACTCTCGGTGGCCCCAGCATTTT
CASSLGDSRWPQHF
>-|TRBV4-1|-|TRBJ1-2
TGCGCCAGCAGCAGACAGACGGGGGGCTTTACGTCTTTAGGCTATGGCTACACCTTC
CASSRQTGGFTSLGYGYTF
>-|TRBV29-1|-|TRBJ1-1
TGCAGCGTTGAAGATCCCGGGGGGGCTGAAGCTTTCTTT
CSVEDPGGAEAFF
>-|TRBV6-5|-|TRBJ1-5
TGTGCCAGCAGTCAGACAGGAGCGAGGCAGCCCCAGCATTTT
CASSQTGARQPQHF
>few|TRBV6-6|-|TRBJ2-7
TGTGCCAGCAGCCCGGGGAACTACGAGCAGTACTTC
CASSPGNYEQYF
>-|TRBV5-6|-|TRBJ1-5
TGTGCCAGCAGCTTTAAAGGCGGGTATCAGCCCCAGCATTTT
CASSFKGGYQPQHF
>-|TRBV29-1|TRBD1|TRBJ2-7
TGCAGCGTCCAAATGACAGGGAACGAGCAGTACTTC
CSVQMTGNEQYF
>-|TRBV2|-|TRBJ1-1
TGTGCCAGCAAGGTCACAGGCCCTGAAGCTTTCTTT
CASKVTGPEAFF
>-|TRBV7-2|TRBD2|TRBJ2-3
TGTGCCAGCAGCTTTAGGCTAGCGGGGATCACAGATACGCAGTATTTT
CASSFRLAGITDTQYF
>-|TRBV5-1|-|TRBJ2-5
TGCGCCAGCAGCTTGGCCAGGGTAGCGGTAGAGACCCAGTACTTC
CASSLARVAVETQYF
>-|TRBV6-1|TRBD1|TRBJ1-5
TGTGCCAGCAGTGGGGGGACAGGGACGAGCAATCAGCCCCAGCATTTT
CASSGGTGTSNQPQHF
>-|TRBV18|-|TRBJ1-6
TGTGCCAGCTCACCCCAAGTGCGGGGAGGGAGGAATTCACCCCTCCACTTT
CASSPQVRGGRNSPLHF
>-|TRBV19|TRBD1|TRBJ2-3
TGTGCCAGTAGCCAGACAGGGTCGCCAGATACGCAGTATTTT
CASSQTGSPDTQYF
>few|TRBV30|TRBD1|TRBJ1-1
TGTGCCTGGAGTGCGACAGGGTCGTTAGCTTTCTTT
CAWSATGSLAFF
>-|TRBV5-1|-|TRBJ2-5
TGCGCCAGCAGTCGACCACCGGGAAACCAAGAGACCCAGTACTTC
CASSRPPGNQETQYF
>once|TRBV2|-|TRBJ1-2
TGTGCCAGCAGACTAGGGAGTTATAACTATGGCTACACCTTC
CASRLGSYNYGYTF
>-|TRBV5-1|-|TRBJ1-1
TGCGCCAGCAGGCCCGGACAGACGAACACTGAAGCTTTCTTT
CASRPGQTNTEAFF
>-|TRBV29-1|-|TRBJ1-2
TGCAGCGTAGCCGACAGGTCTCTCAACTATGGCTACACCTTC
CSVADRSLNYGYTF
>-|TRBV7-8|TRBD1|TRBJ2-7
TGTGCCAGCAGCTTGACAGGGGGCTCCTACGAGCAGTACTTC
CASSLTGGSYEQYF
>-|TRBV7-9|-|TRBJ1-1
TGTGCCAGCAGCTTTTCTCAGGGGACTGAAGCTTTCTTT
CASSFSQGTEAFF
>-|TRBV7-2|-|TRBJ1-1
TGTGCCAGCAGCTTATCGGGCAGGGCGGTCAAGGCTTTCTTT
CASSLSGRAVKAFF
>-|TRBV6-5|-|TRBJ2-7
TGTGCCAGCAGTTACTCGGACACCTCCTACGAGCAGTACTTC
CASSYSDTSYEQYF
>-|TRBV19|TRBD1|TRBJ2-1
TGTGCCAGTAGATTCGGGGACAGACGGGGCAATGAGCAGTTCTTC
CASRFGDRRGNEQFF
>few|TRBV15|TRBD2|TRBJ2-7
TGTGCCACCAGCAGCGGGGGGGGCGGCTCTTCCTACGAGCAGTACTTC
CATSSGGGGSSYEQYF
>-|TRBV19|-|TRBJ1-4
TGTGCCAGTAGTATCACAGGGTCAACTAATGAAAAACTGTTTTTT
CASSITGSTNEKLFF
>-|TRBV6-5|-|TRBJ2-7
TGTGCCAGCAGTTACGGGGGGTCCTACGAGCAGTACTTC
CASSYGGSYEQYF
>-|TRBV6-5|TRBD1|TRBJ1-4
TGTGCCAGCAGTGCATGGGACAGCCCTAATGAAAAACTGTTTTTT
CASSAWDSPNEKLFF
>-|TRBV7-9|TRBD1|TRBJ1-4
TGTGCCAGCAGCCCGGGGGACAGGATAGGTGAAAAACTGTTTTTT
CASSPGDRIGEKLFF
>-|TRBV4-1|-|TRBJ1-2
TGCGCCAGCAGCCAACCCCACCCTCCACAGGGCGGCTACACCTTC
CASSQPHPPQGGYTF
>few|TRBV5-5|TRBD1|TRBJ1-6
TGTGCCAGCAGCTTAGACAGGGTGGCTTCACCCCTCCACTTT
CASSLDRVASPLHF
>-|TRBV27|TRBD1|TRBJ2-7
TGTGCCAGCAGCACCCGACAGGGGGGCTCCTACGAGCAGTACTTC
CASSTRQGGSYEQYF
>-|TRBV10-3|-|TRBJ1-2
TGTGCCATCAGCGCCGTTGAACAGACAGCTAACTATGGCTACACCTTC
CAISAVEQTANYGYTF
>-|TRBV19|-|TRBJ1-5
TGTGCCAGTAGTAAACAGATCCATAGCAATCAGCCCCAGCATTTT
CASSKQIHSNQPQHF
>-|TRBV30|-|TRBJ2-6
TGTGCCTGGATGGATGGGGCCTCTGGGGCCAACGTCCTGACTTTC
CAWMDGASGANVLTF
>-|TRBV28|-|TRBJ1-2
TGTGCCAGCAGTGGGCCTGGGGGCACTTATGGCTACACCTTC
CASSGPGGTYGYTF
>-|TRBV2|-|TRBJ1-3
TGTGCCAGCGGAACAGGGAACTCTGGAAACACCATATATTTT
CASGTGNSGNTIYF
>few|TRBV6-1|-|TRBJ1-1
TGTGCCAGCAATCGGGGGGACACTGAAGCTTTCTTT
CASNRGDTEAFF
>-|TRBV7-9|-|TRBJ2-1
TGTGCCAGCAGCCCCCCACAGGGTGGATCCTACAATGAGCAGTTCTTC
CASSPPQGGSYNEQFF
>once|TRBV27|TRBD2|TRBJ2-7
TGTGCCAGCAGTTCTAGCGGGGTCTCCTACGAGCAGTACTTC
CASSSSGVSYEQYF
>-|TRBV9|TRBD1|TRBJ2-2
TGTGCCAGCAGCGTAGTGGACAGGTTGAACACCGGGGAGCTGTTTTTT
CASSVVDRLNTGELFF
>-|TRBV9|-|TRBJ1-1
TGTGCCAGCAGCGTCACCGGGACAAACGATGAAGCTTTCTTT
CASSVTGTNDEAFF
>-|TRBV6-6|-|TRBJ2-3
TGTGCCAGCACCTTGGGGGGAGCTCGTCTTGGGGATACGCAGTATTTT
CASTLGGARLGDTQYF
>-|TRBV29-1|TRBD1|TRBJ2-7
TGCAGCGCTGGACAGGCTCTGGCCTACGAGCAGTACTTC
CSAGQALAYEQYF
>-|TRBV11-3|-|TRBJ2-7
TGTGCCAGCAGCCCCAACGGACATTCCTACGAGCAGTACTTC
CASSPNGHSYEQYF
>-|TRBV5-1|-|TRBJ2-2
TGCGCCAGCACGGGAGTCTCGAACACCGGGGAGCTGTTTTTT
CASTGVSNTGELFF
>-|TRBV7-8|-|TRBJ2-4
TGTGCCAGCAGCTTAGGGGGGGAAAACATTCAGTACTTC
CASSLGGENIQYF
>-|TRBV5-1|TRBD2|TRBJ2-1
TGCGCCAGCAGCTTGGAGGTAGCGGGGGGGTGGAATGAGCAGTTCTTC
CASSLEVAGGWNEQFF
>-|TRBV5-1|TRBD1|TRBJ1-2
TGCGCCAGCAGCGCACGCTCGACAGGGGCGCGAGGCTACACCTTC
CASSARSTGARGYTF
>-|TRBV2|-|TRBJ2-5
TGTGCCAGCAGTGAAGGACAGACTCAAGAGACCCAGTACTTC
CASSEGQTQETQYF
>-|TRBV5-6|-|TRBJ2-2
TGTGCCAGCAGCTACAATTTTGGATTTAGCAAGGGGGAGCTGTTTTTT
CASSYNFGFSKGELFF
>-|TRBV27|TRBD1|TRBJ1-2
TGTGCCAGCAGTTCGACAGGGATGGTTGGCTACACCTTC
CASSSTGMVGYTF
>-|TRBV2|TRBD2|TRBJ2-3
TGTGCCAGCAGTGTGGGACTAGCGGGTAGCACAGATACGCAGTATTTT
CASSVGLAGSTDTQYF